The rows below give T cell receptor beta chains drawn from one sample of a study of T cell changes during pregnancy in multiple sclerosis. Measured with immunoSEQ multiplex PCR; TCRdb has only the in-frame clones, and not every one. The data hold tens of thousands of clones, with 92% observed a single time. The sample consisted of CD4+ T cells from peripheral blood mononuclear cells, taken in the second trimester of pregnancy. The source is a female donor with multiple sclerosis, enrolled in a pregnancy study. Both conserved end residues are trimmed from each CDR3. A D gene is named only where the DNA matches it firmly. Clone size is not always given. Where it is, it says once, few, many or a class for expanded clones.

>TRBV2|NA|TRBD2|TRBJ2-1
ASSRTSGDYNEQF
>TRBV29-1|NA|NA|TRBJ1-1
SVDLEGNTEAF
>TRBV27|NA|TRBD1|TRBJ2-7
ASSSDYSGTGPYEQY
>TRBV7-3|NA|TRBD1|TRBJ2-2
ASRPTGTGELF
>TRBV20-1|NA|NA|TRBJ2-2
SVKNTGELF
>TRBV2|once|NA|TRBJ2-2
ASSDTRRGGGDTGELF
>TRBV5-1|NA|TRBD2|TRBJ2-5
ASSQTSAQETQY
>TRBV30|NA|NA|TRBJ1-3
AWSSGNTIY
>TRBV7-2|NA|TRBD2|TRBJ2-4
ASSPLGLAGAINIQY
>TRBV2|NA|TRBD1|TRBJ1-5
ASSLDRVGNQPQH
>TRBV25-1|once|NA|TRBJ1-1
ASTEGGFVNTEAF